One sample yielded the 28 T cell receptor beta chains listed below, sequenced in a study. TCRdb recomputed calls from the 5' RACE reads with MiXCR, one row per CDR3 protein. Among roughly 40,000 distinct CDR3 sequences listed, about 19% were seen once. Sequencing input: naive CD4+ T cells sorted from a lymph node. Subset: naive CD4+ T cells, CD4+CD45RA+CD25-. The receptors were gathered from a female donor with breast cancer.

This clonotype was picked up a small number of times. The chain is built from TRBV27 and TRBJ2-2; D gene uncertain. This CDR3 contains 14 residues. Trimming stripped 6 bases from V and 6 bases from J, with 14 bases between. Germline V gene sequence: CDR1 MNHEY, CDR2 SMNVEV (reference sequence). The CDR3 DNA is TGTGCCAGCAGGGTTGCTGGTTTGGCCGGGGAGCTGTTTTTT. This translates into CASRVAGLAGELFF.

This CDR3 reads CASSLEGQAYTDTQYF. CDR3 DNA sequence: TGTGCCAGCAGCTTAGAGGGACAGGCTTACACAGATACGCAGTATTTT. The V gene is TRBV7-9, the J gene TRBJ2-3; 8 nucleotides align to TRBD1. Germline assignment: CDR1 SEHNR and CDR2 FQNEAQ (reference sequence). The CDR3 length is 16 residues. The trim removed 1 base at V and 2 bases at J, leaving 5 bases unmatched.

For this clonotype: One end of the junction fails to match germline, which may point to a read error. V and J are TRBV27 and TRBJ2-7; unclear D gene. Germline assignment: CDR1 MNHEY and CDR2 SMNVEV (reference sequence). This CDR3 has 15 amino acids. CDR3 bases: TGTGCCAGCAGTTTAAGGCAGGACCCCATTTACGAGCGGTACTTC. Encoded protein: CASSLRQDPIYERYF.

On this clonotype: A single base separates this from a much larger clone, so it may be a read error. In DNA, the CDR3 is TGCAGCCTAGACAGGCAAAAAGGAGCTGAAGCTTTCTTT. This sequence encodes CSLDRQKGAEAFF. V is TRBV29-1 and J is TRBJ1-1, with a weak D call TRBD1 (6 bases). Germline V CDR1 and CDR2: SQVTM, ANQGSEA. The ends were cut back, 8 bases at V and 6 bases at J, with 19 bases in the middle. The CDR3 covers 13 residues. Full variable domain (remainder filled in from reference TRBV29-1 and TRBJ1-1): SAVISQKPSRDICQRGTSLTIQCQVDSQVTMMFWYRQQPGQSLTLIATANQGSEATYESGFVIDKFPISRPNLTFSTLTVSNMSPEDSSIYLCSLDRQKGAEAFFGQGTRLTVV.

The chain links TRBV5-4 to TRBJ2-2; D not certain. V shed 4 bases and J shed 10 bases, with 11 bases lying between them. The V gene's germline CDR1 is SGHNT and CDR2 YYREEE (reference sequence). There are 12 residues in the CDR3. CDR3 protein: CASSLGPSELFF. DNA for the CDR3: TGTGCCAGCAGCCTCGGCCCTTCGGAGCTGTTTTTT. The full variable domain, with the rest looked up from reference TRBV5-4 and TRBJ2-2, is ETGVTQSPTHLIKTRGQQVTLRCSSQSGHNTVSWYQQALGQGPQFIFQYYREEENGRGNFPPRFSGLQFPNYSSELNVNALELDDSALYLCASSLGPSELFFGEGSRLTVL.

The V gene is TRBV6-5, the J gene TRBJ1-2, with unresolved D. The CDR3 covers 15 residues. Germline CDR1 is MNHEY and CDR2 is SVGAGI. The V end lost 5 bases, the J end lost 5 bases, and 18 bases lay between the germline ends. The CDR3 DNA follows: TGTGCCAGCAGTCCCGGCGGGCTGTCCCCTTATGGCTACACCTTC. Protein: CASSPGGLSPYGYTF.

This clonotype was observed a handful of times. The chain employs TRBV6-6 and TRBJ2-7; weak D call: TRBD1 (5 bases). Germline V gene lookup returns CDR1 MNHNY and CDR2 SVGAGI (reference sequence). The V and J ends lost 5 bases and 3 bases respectively, with 17 bases between them. CDR3 length: 15 residues. CDR3 bases: TGTGCCAGCAGTCCCCCCGGGCAGGGCCTCTACGAGCAGTACTTC. Its protein is CASSPPGQGLYEQYF.

This clonotype has at least ten counts. This CDR3 reads CASSPVGGTYHEQYF. The CDR3 DNA follows: TGTGCCAGCAGCCCCGTTGGAGGGACCTACCACGAGCAGTACTTC. V and J are TRBV7-2 and TRBJ2-7; D might be TRBD2 (6 bases). Deletions cut 5 bases from V and 5 bases from J, with 19 bases between. The CDR3 spans 15 residues. CDR1 SGHTA and CDR2 FQGNSA come from the germline V gene. The whole variable domain, remainder taken from reference TRBV7-2 and TRBJ2-7, is GAGVSQSPSNKVTEKGKDVELRCDPISGHTALYWYRQSLGQGLEFLIYFQGNSAPDKSGLPSDRFSAERTGGSVSTLTIQRTQQEDSAVYLCASSPVGGTYHEQYFGPGTRLTVT.

This chain links TRBV7-9 with TRBJ2-1; 8 positions match TRBD2. The CDR3 length is 13 residues. From germline, CDR1 is SEHNR and CDR2 FQNEAQ (reference sequence). Trimming removed 2 bases from V and 14 bases from J; junction bases left unmatched: 8. This CDR3 reads CASSLSREGLKFF. For the CDR3, the DNA is TGTGCCAGCAGCTTAAGCCGGGAGGGTCTTAAGTTCTTC.

V usage is TRBV7-3 and J usage is TRBJ1-5, with D hard to call. Germline loops: CDR1 SGHTA, CDR2 FQGTGA. CDR3 length: 13 residues. Between the trimmed V and J ends, which lost 1 base and 2 bases, there was a span of 3 bases. CDR3 bases: TGTGCCAGCAGCTTAAGTGGCAATCAGCCCCAGCATTTT. This codes for CASSLSGNQPQHF.

In this sample, this clonotype turned up a few times. The rearrangement links TRBV2 to TRBJ1-6; D is ambiguous. The CDR3 runs 11 residues. Germline CDR1 reads SNHLY; CDR2 reads FYNNEI. Trimming pared 3 bases from V and 14 bases from J, leaving 8 bases between. The CDR3 DNA sequence: TGTGCCAGCAGTGAGAAGGGTTCCCTCCACTTT. Protein sequence: CASSEKGSLHF. The full variable domain, completed using reference TRBV2 and TRBJ1-6, is EPEVTQTPSHQVTQMGQEVILRCVPISNHLYFYWYRQILGQKVEFLVSFYNNEISEKSEIFDDQFSVERPDGSNFTLKIRSTKLEDSAMYFCASSEKGSLHFGNGTRLTVT.

The V gene is TRBV5-1, the J gene TRBJ2-5; D might be TRBD1 (8 bases). V was cut by 3 bases and J by 9 bases, with 15 bases left in between. Germline CDR1 and CDR2: SGHRS and YFSETQ. The CDR3 extends over 13 amino acids. The CDR3 bases are TGCGCCAGCAGCTCCGGACAGGGAGGGTCCCAGTACTTC. This sequence encodes CASSSGQGGSQYF.

This clonotype was seen more than once but under ten times. CDR3 nucleotides: TGCGCCAGCAGCTTGTTAGGGGATGTAACTGAAGCTTTCTTT. Its translation: CASSLLGDVTEAFF. The V call is TRBV5-1, the J call TRBJ1-1, with a tentative D call TRBD1 (5 bases). CDR1 is SGHRS, CDR2 YFSETQ, per germline. Trimming took off 1 base at V and 5 bases at J, with 12 bases between the two ends. The CDR3 length is 14 residues.

This clonotype was seen a few times. The chain uses TRBV3-1 and TRBJ2-2; no clear D gene. Germline CDR1 and CDR2: LGHDT and YNNKEL (reference sequence). The CDR3 spans 12 residues. V was trimmed by 3 bases and J by 5 bases, leaving 4 bases between them. CDR3 in DNA: TGTGCCAGCAGCCAGGGGACCGGGGAGCTGTTTTTT. It specifies CASSQGTGELFF.

This clonotype was seen a handful of times. The genes are TRBV7-2 and TRBJ2-7, with 8 bases aligning to TRBD2. This CDR3 is 15 amino acids long. Per germline, CDR1 SGHTA and CDR2 FQGNSA. Unmatched junction bases numbered 8, after V lost 5 bases and J lost 2 bases. The CDR3 DNA sequence: TGTGCCAGCAGCGGCGCGGGGGGTAAAGCCTACGAGCAGTACTTC. Encoded protein: CASSGAGGKAYEQYF.

The CDR3: CASSNALAGGNNEQFF. The DNA for the CDR3 is TGTGCCAGCAGCAACGCCCTAGCGGGAGGGAACAATGAGCAGTTCTTC. V and J are TRBV11-2 and TRBJ2-1, with 12 positions matching TRBD2. This CDR3 comprises 16 residues. Trimming cost V 5 bases and J 5 bases; bases outside gene matches: 7. Germline V gene lookup returns CDR1 SGHAT and CDR2 FQNNGV. The variable domain in full, with the rest retrieved from reference TRBV11-2 and TRBJ2-1, is EAGVAQSPRYKIIEKRQSVAFWCNPISGHATLYWYQQILGQGPKLLIQFQNNGVVDDSQLPKDRFSAERLKGVDSTLKIQPAKLEDSAVYLCASSNALAGGNNEQFFGPGTRLTVL.

About this clonotype: Being one base from a much bigger clone, this may be a read error. Because the CDR3 is missing its conserved closing phenylalanine or tryptophan, this is likely a read error. The chain links TRBV7-2 to TRBJ1-1; D is unresolved. V lost 5 bases and J lost 1, with 11 bases in between. The CDR3 is 14 residues long. The germline CDR1 and CDR2 sequences are SGHTA and FQGNSA. CDR3: CASSKTTKNTEAFC. The CDR3 region has the DNA TGTGCCAGCAGCAAAACGACTAAGAACACTGAAGCTTTCTGT.

The chain is built from TRBV30 and TRBJ2-1; TRBD2 might be the D (6 bases). The germline V and J ends were trimmed by 1 base and 7 bases, with 8 bases remaining between them. The CDR3 totals 12 residues. Germline V CDR1 and CDR2: GTSNPN, SVGIG (reference sequence). The CDR3 region is CAWSESGNEQFF. CDR3 coding DNA: TGTGCCTGGAGTGAGAGCGGGAATGAGCAGTTCTTC.

This clonotype was observed many times. The rearrangement uses TRBV20-1 and TRBJ1-3; D remains ambiguous. Trimming removed 5 bases at V and 0 bases at J, with 11 bases between. The CDR3 runs 14 residues. Germline V gene lookup returns CDR1 DFQATT and CDR2 SNEGSKA (reference sequence). CDR3 region: CSAPDGNSGNTIYF. DNA for the CDR3: TGCAGTGCTCCTGACGGAAACTCTGGAAACACCATATATTTT.

This clonotype is medium-sized within its sample. The chain joins TRBV3-1 to TRBJ2-5, with D unclear. CDR1 and CDR2 from the germline V gene are LGHDT and YNNKEL (reference sequence). The CDR3 extends over 11 amino acids. V shed 2 bases and J shed 6 bases, with 4 bases lying between them. CDR3 DNA: TGTGCCAGCAGCCAATCTCAGACCCAGTACTTC. It encodes CASSQSQTQYF.

The genes are TRBV12-3 or TRBV12-4 and TRBJ1-1; no definite D call. CDR3 length equals 12 residues. V was cut by 4 bases and J by 0 bases, with 3 bases left in between. The CDR3 nucleotides read TGTGCCAGCAGTTCCATGAACACTGAAGCTTTCTTT. Residues: CASSSMNTEAFF.

V is TRBV6-2 or TRBV6-3 and J is TRBJ2-1; D is possibly TRBD2 (7 bases). Germline V gene lookup returns CDR1 MNHEY and CDR2 SVGEGT. The length of the CDR3 is 16 residues. Between the trimmed V and J ends, which lost 7 bases and 1 base, there was a span of 17 bases. In DNA, the CDR3 is TGTGCCAGCATCCCGGGGGCGGGAGCGTCCTACAATGAGCAGTTCTTC. Amino acid sequence: CASIPGAGASYNEQFF.

V and J are TRBV19 and TRBJ1-5, with a tentative D call TRBD1 (5 bases). The CDR3 contains 12 residues. Trimming took off 3 bases at V and 5 bases at J, with 5 bases between the two ends. The germline CDR1 and CDR2 sequences are LNHDA and SQIVND (reference sequence). The CDR3 loop reads CASSMTDQPQHF. The CDR3 coding sequence is TGTGCCAGTAGTATGACAGATCAGCCCCAGCATTTT.

This clonotype was found many times. CDR3 DNA sequence: TGTGCCAGCTCACAATTCAGTGGGGGTCAGCCCCAGCATTTT. Translated: CASSQFSGGQPQHF. V usage is TRBV18 and J usage is TRBJ1-5, with D possibly matching TRBD1 (5 bases). The ends were cut back, 4 bases at V and 6 bases at J, with 13 bases in the middle. The CDR3 consists of 14 residues. Germline CDR1 reads KGHSH; CDR2 reads LQKENI.

This sequence joins TRBV12-3 or TRBV12-4 and TRBJ2-7, with a possible D match to TRBD2 (7 bases). This CDR3 has 14 residues. The ends were cut back, 8 bases at V and 4 bases at J, with 18 bases in the middle. CDR3 coding DNA: TGTGCCAGCGCTCCTCGGGGGGCGCGTTACGAGCAGTACTTC. It is translated as CASAPRGARYEQYF.

This clonotype showed up just a few times. The chain joins TRBV4-1 to TRBJ2-3, with 9 bases lining up with TRBD2. The V and J ends lost 0 bases and 8 bases, in that order; junction bases with no gene match: 3. Germline CDR1 is MGHRA and CDR2 is YSYEKL. There are 14 residues in the CDR3. CDR3 amino acids: CASSQEQREVTQYF. CDR3 nucleotides: TGCGCCAGCAGCCAAGAGCAGCGGGAGGTTACGCAGTATTTT.

The genes are TRBV7-3 and TRBJ1-1; D gene uncertain. CDR1 is SGHTA and CDR2 is FQGTGA in the germline V gene. This CDR3 has 17 amino acids. V was shortened by 2 bases and J by 2 bases, with 18 bases between the two germline ends. The chain's CDR3 is CASSLYPLRGLNTEAFF. The CDR3 DNA is TGTGCCAGCAGCTTATATCCCCTTCGAGGGTTAAACACTGAAGCTTTCTTT. Supplemented by reference TRBV7-3 and TRBJ1-1, the full variable domain reads GAGVSQTPSNKVTEKGKYVELRCDPISGHTALYWYRQSLGQGPEFLIYFQGTGAADDSGLPNDRFFAVRPEGSVSTLKIQRTERGDSAVYLCASSLYPLRGLNTEAFFGQGTRLTVV.

On this clonotype: A read error may be the cause here, since a much bigger clone is one base away. The CDR3 sequence: CSDGDLGYGYTF. For the CDR3, the DNA is TGCAGTGATGGAGACCTGGGATATGGCTACACCTTC. This chain links TRBV20-1 with TRBJ1-2; D unclear. Germline CDR1 DFQATT, CDR2 SNEGSKA (reference sequence). Trimming removed 7 bases at V and 5 bases at J, with 14 bases between. The CDR3 runs to 12 residues.